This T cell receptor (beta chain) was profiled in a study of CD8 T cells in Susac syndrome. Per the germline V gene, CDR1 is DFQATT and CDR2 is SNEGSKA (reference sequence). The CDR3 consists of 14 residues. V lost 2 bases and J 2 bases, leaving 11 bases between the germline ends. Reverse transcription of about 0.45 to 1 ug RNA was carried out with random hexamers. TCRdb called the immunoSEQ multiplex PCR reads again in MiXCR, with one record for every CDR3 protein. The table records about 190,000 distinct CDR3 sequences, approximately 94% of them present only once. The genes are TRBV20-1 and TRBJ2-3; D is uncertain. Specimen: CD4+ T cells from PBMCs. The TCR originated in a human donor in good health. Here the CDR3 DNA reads TGCAGTGCTAGATCCGGAGCTGTCACAGATACGCAGTATTTT. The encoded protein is CSARSGAVTDTQYF.